The 3 T cell receptor beta chains in this list originate from one sample, sequenced in a study of Ad26.COV2.S vaccination and SARS-CoV-2 variants. Treatment defined: roughly 19 received Ad26.COV2.S at low or high dose, single or two shots; 5 received placebo; per-sample allocation not given. Sampling happened 63 days after the first vaccine or placebo injection. The data were produced by immunoSEQ multiplex PCR, yet TCRdb's version contains in-frame clones alone and is incomplete. The sample includes more than 350,000 clones, 75% to 95% seen only once; the top ten take about 12%. The source material was peripheral blood, sampled in a trial of Ad26.COV2.S vaccine versus placebo. These receptor sequences come from a person between 18 and 60 years old who received the Ad26.COV2.S COVID-19 vaccine or a placebo.

This sequence joins TRBV14 and TRBJ1-1; D may be TRBD1 (5 bases). Germline V gives CDR1 SGHDN, CDR2 FVKESK. CDR3 length: 14 residues. V shed 0 bases and J shed 5 bases, with 10 bases lying between them. CDR3 loop: CASSQEGLGTEAFF. The CDR3 nucleotides are TGTGCCAGCAGCCAAGAGGGGCTCGGAACTGAAGCTTTCTTT.

The chain joins TRBV6-5 to TRBJ2-3; 10 bases line up with TRBD2. Germline V gene data show CDR1 as MNHEY and CDR2 as SVGAGI. CDR3 length: 15 amino acids. J lost 2 bases, V lost 8 bases, and 7 bases had no gene match. CDR3 residues: CASSSSGRNTDTQYF. The CDR3 region has the DNA TGTGCCAGCTCCTCTAGCGGGAGAAACACAGATACGCAGTATTTT.

The chain couples TRBV7-2 to TRBJ2-1; 8 bases are a match to TRBD2. CDR1 is SGHTA and CDR2 is FQGNSA in the germline V gene. The ends lost 8 bases at V and 7 bases at J; junction bases unmatched: 13. The CDR3 runs to 15 residues. The CDR3 region is CASGLSGSWENEQFF. The DNA for the CDR3 is TGTGCCAGCGGTTTGAGCGGGAGCTGGGAGAATGAGCAGTTCTTC.